This T cell receptor beta chain was retrieved from a study of PD-L1 blockade in urothelial cancer. The CDR3 sequence is 15 residues long. Losses at the gene ends were 3 bases for V and 6 bases for J; bases not matched to a gene: 8. Germline V CDR1 and CDR2: SGHAT, FQNNGV. Time point given: pretreatment peripheral blood. Here immunoSEQ multiplex PCR was the method, and the copy in TCRdb shows in-frame clones only, minus some. The sample consists of under 70,000 clones, around 86% of them appearing once. The gene calls are TRBV11-2 and TRBJ2-1, with TRBD2 matching 7 bases. The sequence came from a man between 65 and 85 years old with urothelial cancer. The sequencing used PBMCs, collected around atezolizumab (anti-PD-L1) treatment. DNA for the CDR3: TGTGCCAGCAGCTTGGGGTCGGGAGGTAGCAATGAGCAGTTCTTC. Translated, it gives CASSLGSGGSNEQFF.